One sample yielded the 25 T cell receptor beta chains listed below, sequenced in a study of memory CD4+ T cells and cytomegalovirus serostatus. TCRdb's copy holds only in-frame clones and misses some; the assay was immunoSEQ multiplex PCR. The repertoire holds roughly 54,000 clones, just over 75% seen once, with about 1.5% in the top ten. The sort gate was single viable CD3+CD4+CD8-CD45RO+ cells for memory CD4+ T cells. Material for sequencing was memory CD4+ T cells from blood. The receptors were sampled from an adult in good health and CMV-seronegative.

The genes are TRBV30 and TRBJ2-1, with 9 bases matching TRBD1. This CDR3 is 15 amino acids long. V was pared by 3 bases and J by 4 bases, with 7 bases of the junction left unmatched. Per the germline V gene, CDR1 is GTSNPN and CDR2 is SVGIG (reference sequence). CDR3: CAWSAGTGKYNEQFF. In DNA form, the CDR3 reads TGTGCCTGGAGCGCCGGGACAGGGAAATACAATGAGCAGTTCTTC.

This clone came up once. This chain links TRBV5-1 with TRBJ2-7, with TRBD2 as a possible D gene (5 bases). The CDR3 is made up of 17 amino acids. The V and J ends lost 0 bases and 0 bases respectively, with 16 bases between them. Germline assignment: CDR1 SGHRS and CDR2 YFSETQ. CDR3: CASSLDGLAFGSYEQYF. The CDR3 DNA is TGCGCCAGCAGCTTGGATGGGCTAGCTTTCGGCTCCTACGAGCAGTACTTC. Filled out from reference TRBV5-1 and TRBJ2-7, the complete variable domain reads KAGVTQTPRYLIKTRGQQVTLSCSPISGHRSVSWYQQTPGQGLQFLFEYFSETQRNKGNFPGRFSGRQFSNSRSEMNVSTLELGDSALYLCASSLDGLAFGSYEQYFGPGTRLTVT.

This clone was detected once. V usage is TRBV4-1 and J usage is TRBJ2-3; D gene uncertain. Trimming left V 0 bases short and J 1 base short, with 11 bases between. Per the germline V gene, CDR1 is MGHRA and CDR2 is YSYEKL. This CDR3 comprises 16 residues. The CDR3 is CASSQDVQSGTDTQYF. CDR3 nucleotide sequence: TGCGCCAGCAGCCAAGATGTACAGTCCGGCACAGATACGCAGTATTTT.

The gene calls are TRBV28 and TRBJ2-1, with unresolved D. CDR3 length equals 13 residues. Germline-derived CDR1 and CDR2 are MDHEN and SYDVKM. Deletions cut 5 bases from V and 6 bases from J, with 11 bases between. CDR3 region: CASSALGRNEQFF. The CDR3 nucleotides read TGTGCCAGCAGTGCTCTAGGGCGCAATGAGCAGTTCTTC.

The table lists this clone with a few counts. This chain links TRBV6-6 with TRBJ1-1; D gene uncertain. Germline V gene sequence: CDR1 MNHNY, CDR2 SVGAGI (reference sequence). V shed 8 bases and J shed 11 bases, with 12 bases lying between them. The CDR3 runs to 10 residues. The CDR3 loop is CASGELGAFF. DNA for the CDR3: TGTGCCAGCGGGGAGCTCGGGGCTTTCTTT.

The CDR3 DNA reads as TGTGCCAGCAACCCCGGGACAGGGACCTATGGCTACACCTTC. This sequence encodes CASNPGTGTYGYTF. The chain is built from TRBV27 and TRBJ1-2; 9 bases agree with TRBD1. This CDR3 region has 14 residues. J lost 4 bases, V lost 7 bases, and 7 bases had no gene match. Germline V gene sequence: CDR1 MNHEY, CDR2 SMNVEV (reference sequence).

This clone was seen once. The chain joins TRBV28 to TRBJ2-2; unclear D gene. The germline CDR1 and CDR2 sequences are MDHEN and SYDVKM. The length of the CDR3 is 13 residues. V lost 6 bases, J lost 6 bases, and 11 bases lay in between. The CDR3 region is CASSLGISGELFF. CDR3 nucleotide sequence: TGTGCCAGCAGCCTAGGGATCTCCGGGGAGCTGTTTTTT.

The CDR3 spells CASNRPGSYETQYF. CDR3 nucleotide sequence: TGTGCCAGCAATCGACCAGGATCCTACGAGACCCAGTACTTC. The chain combines TRBV28 with TRBJ2-5, with D unclear. Trimming removed 7 bases from V and 5 bases from J, with 17 bases in between. The CDR3 covers 14 residues. Germline-derived CDR1 and CDR2 are MDHEN and SYDVKM. The variable domain in full, completed from reference TRBV28 and TRBJ2-5, reads DVKVTQSSRYLVKRTGEKVFLECVQDMDHENMFWYRQDPGLGLRLIYFSYDVKMKEKGDIPEGYSVSREKKERFSLILESASTNQTSMYLCASNRPGSYETQYFGPGTRLLVL.

This clone was counted between two and nine times. DNA for the CDR3: TGTGCCAGCAGTTTATCAGGGGTAATAGCCGGGGAGCTGTTTTTT. It specifies CASSLSGVIAGELFF. The J gene is TRBJ2-2, the V gene TRBV27; tentatively, D is TRBD1 (5 bases). Trimming pared 0 bases from V and 6 bases from J, leaving 11 bases between. The CDR3 is 15 amino acids. The V gene's germline CDR1 is MNHEY and CDR2 SMNVEV (reference sequence).

J is TRBJ1-2 and V is TRBV6-5; no reliable D call. Looked up from germline, CDR1 is MNHEY and CDR2 is SVGAGI. Trimming removed 2 bases at V and 5 bases at J, with 18 bases between. This CDR3 has 16 amino acids. In DNA, the CDR3 is TGTGCCAGCAGTTACACGACCGGCGGGGAACCTTATGGCTACACCTTC. Residues: CASSYTTGGEPYGYTF.

The chain links TRBV25-1 to TRBJ1-1; D is possibly TRBD1 (6 bases). This CDR3 contains 17 residues. The germline V gene encodes CDR1 MGHDK and CDR2 SYGVNS. The germline V and J ends were trimmed by 4 bases and 7 bases, with 25 bases remaining between them. As DNA, the CDR3 is TGTGCCAGCAGTGCAGGGGCCGCCTTTGGGCCTTCGCATGAAGCTTTCTTT. Its translation: CASSAGAAFGPSHEAFF.

The rearrangement links TRBV5-1 to TRBJ1-1, with D perhaps matching TRBD1 (5 bases). CDR1 and CDR2 from the germline V gene are SGHRS and YFSETQ. This CDR3 comprises 12 residues. The V end was cut by 5 bases, the J end by 3 bases, with 8 bases between. CDR3 nucleotide sequence: TGCGCCAGCAGTACAGGATACACTGAAGCTTTCTTT. It codes for CASSTGYTEAFF.

This clone showed up just a few times. The rearrangement uses TRBV11-3 and TRBJ2-1; D possibly uses TRBD1 or TRBD2 (5 bases each). Deletions cut 5 bases from V and 5 bases from J, with 19 bases between. Germline loops: CDR1 SGHNT, CDR2 YENEEA. The CDR3 is 16 residues long. In DNA form, the CDR3 reads TGTGCCAGCAGCACCAGAACTGGGGGAAGTGACAATGAGCAGTTCTTC. Its protein product is CASSTRTGGSDNEQFF.

The chain employs TRBV9 and TRBJ2-3; TRBD1 aligns across 7 bases. Germline V CDR1 and CDR2: SGDLS, YYNGEE. The CDR3 has 14 residues. V lost 8 bases to trimming and J lost 3 bases; unmatched junction nucleotides: 9. The CDR3 here is CASSTGLGTDTQYF. CDR3 DNA: TGTGCCAGTTCGACAGGGTTGGGGACAGATACGCAGTATTTT. Full variable domain (missing parts from reference TRBV9 and TRBJ2-3): DSGVTQTPKHLITATGQRVTLRCSPRSGDLSVYWYQQSLDQGLQFLIQYYNGEERAKGNILERFSAQQFPDLHSELNLSSLELGDSALYFCASSTGLGTDTQYFGPGTRLTVL.

A single count supports this clone. This rearrangement joins TRBV11-2 to TRBJ2-1, with 12 bases that match TRBD2. The CDR3 length is 16 residues. The germline V gene encodes CDR1 SGHAT and CDR2 FQNNGV. Trimming removed 3 bases from V and 9 bases from J; junction bases left unmatched: 9. In DNA, the CDR3 is TGTGCCAGCAGCTTTTCGGCTAGCGGGGGGGGAATTGAGCAGTTCTTC. Protein sequence: CASSFSASGGGIEQFF.

The rearrangement links TRBV5-1 to TRBJ2-7, with D perhaps matching TRBD1 (5 bases). The germline gives CDR1 SGHRS, CDR2 YFSETQ. This CDR3 contains 13 residues. The V end was cut by 0 bases, the J end by 3 bases, with 7 bases between. CDR3 protein: CASSLGGNYEQYF. CDR3 in DNA: TGCGCCAGCAGCTTGGGGGGCAACTACGAGCAGTACTTC.

In its sample, this clone was seen a few times. The chain combines TRBV10-1 with TRBJ2-5, with no clear D. V was cut by 0 bases and J by 5 bases, with 7 bases left in between. The CDR3 sequence is 13 residues long. CDR1 and CDR2 (germline): WNHNN, SYGVQD (reference sequence). The DNA of the CDR3 is TGCGCCAGCAGTGAGTCAGGATGGGAGACCCAGTACTTC. Encoded protein: CASSESGWETQYF.

J is TRBJ2-3 and V is TRBV15; 8 nucleotides align to TRBD2. This CDR3 region has 18 residues. Germline assignment: CDR1 LNHNV and CDR2 YYDKDF (reference sequence). Trimming at V came to 1 base and at J to 7 bases, leaving 16 bases not matched to a gene. The CDR3 region has the DNA TGTGCCACCAGCAGAGGGGCTGTACTAGCGGCAAGAGGAAATACGCAGTATTTT. Encoded protein: CATSRGAVLAARGNTQYF.

The chain has TRBV7-6 and TRBJ1-1, with D possibly being TRBD1 (6 bases). This CDR3 is built from 15 residues. Germline values: CDR1 SGHVS, CDR2 FNYEAQ. With 1 base removed from V and 0 bases from J, the gap between germline ends came to 9 bases. The CDR3 region is CASSLDRQVNTEAFF. The CDR3 DNA sequence: TGTGCCAGCAGCTTAGATAGACAGGTGAACACTGAAGCTTTCTTT.

This clone has only a few counts. This chain links TRBV5-1 with TRBJ1-1; D might be TRBD1 (6 bases). Looked up from germline, CDR1 is SGHRS and CDR2 is YFSETQ. The CDR3 sequence is 15 residues long. V lost 0 bases to trimming and J lost 4 bases, with 13 bases between them. CDR3 sequence (DNA): TGCGCCAGCAGCTTGGAGGGGGGGCGGAGCACTGAAGCTTTCTTT. This sequence encodes CASSLEGGRSTEAFF.

This chain joins TRBV2 and TRBJ1-5, with TRBD1 matching 10 bases. The CDR3 length is 15 residues. Per the germline V gene, CDR1 is SNHLY and CDR2 is FYNNEI. Germline trimming cut 7 bases from V and 3 bases from J; bases unmatched to any gene: 6. The CDR3 is CASTGQGQANQPQHF. As DNA, the CDR3 is TGTGCCAGCACGGGACAGGGGCAGGCCAATCAGCCCCAGCATTTT.

This clone showed up just once. This chain links TRBV6-1 with TRBJ2-2, with 8 positions matching TRBD2. CDR1 is MNHNS, CDR2 SASEGT, per germline. With V trimmed by 1 base and J by 4 bases, 2 bases remained unmatched. The CDR3 is made up of 15 amino acids. The CDR3 sequence: CASSEGTSFTGELFF. CDR3 DNA: TGTGCCAGCAGTGAAGGGACTAGCTTCACCGGGGAGCTGTTTTTT.

Only one count was recorded for this clone. V usage is TRBV7-9 and J usage is TRBJ1-1; D not certain. The CDR3 is 15 amino acids. Trimming pared 4 bases from V and 0 bases from J, leaving 12 bases between. Germline V gene sequence: CDR1 SEHNR, CDR2 FQNEAQ (reference sequence). The CDR3 loop reads CASSSGVTLNTEAFF. CDR3 sequence (DNA): TGTGCCAGCAGCTCGGGAGTTACTCTGAACACTGAAGCTTTCTTT.

CDR3: CASSSSGTVLTGELFF. In nucleotides, the CDR3 is TGTGCCAGCAGCTCTTCCGGGACGGTCTTAACCGGGGAGCTGTTTTTT. The chain recombines TRBV7-2 with TRBJ2-2, with D perhaps TRBD1 or TRBD2 (5 bases each). CDR3 size: 16 residues. CDR1 is SGHTA, CDR2 FQGNSA, per germline. V lost 4 bases and J 5 bases, leaving 17 bases between the germline ends.

For the CDR3, the DNA is TGCGCCAGCAGCTATTCGGGGTCAGGACAGCCCCAGCATTTT. Its protein product is CASSYSGSGQPQHF. The rearrangement joins TRBV5-1 to TRBJ1-5; D remains unclear. Germline CDR1 and CDR2: SGHRS and YFSETQ. Between the trimmed V and J ends, which lost 3 bases and 7 bases, there was a span of 14 bases. The CDR3 length is 14 residues.